This T cell receptor (beta chain) was recorded in a study of CD8 T cells in Susac syndrome. Study-wide findings and caveats: The study conceded that relatively few individuals underwent its TCR sequencing and HLA analysis.

An amount of RNA that ranged from about 0.45 to 1 ug was reverse transcribed with random hexamers. Multiplex PCR with immunoSEQ amplified the TCR beta CDR3 across 54 Vbeta and 13 Jbeta. TCRdb passed the immunoSEQ multiplex PCR reads through MiXCR, listing each CDR3 protein once. The table lists under 200,000 distinct CDR3 sequences, about 93% of them singletons, with 0.1% in the top ten. Blood CD8+ and CD4+ T cells underwent high-throughput TCR beta sequencing. Healthy donors acted as controls, with matching for age and sex. From germline, CDR1 is LGHNA and CDR2 YNFKEQ. With 0 bases clipped from V and 8 bases from J, the junction kept 7 bases outside the gene matches. The CDR3 extends over 15 amino acids. In its sample, this clonotype was seen once. The antigen is undetermined.

The receptor was derived from a human donor in good health. Input material: CD4+ T cells from PBMCs. The chain joins TRBV4-2 to TRBJ2-1; TRBD2 agrees at 7 bases. The chain's CDR3 is CASSQDRGLRYEQFF. Written as DNA, the CDR3 is TGTGCCAGCAGCCAAGATAGGGGACTACGGTATGAGCAGTTCTTC.